This passage covers 10 T cell receptor beta chains from one sample sequenced in a study of T cell repertoires in cytomegalovirus infection. Antigen specificity for these receptors is unknown. Using its own MiXCR run on the reads, TCRdb lists one record per CDR3 protein. The sample yields approximately 770,000 distinct CDR3 sequences, around 29% seen once. Sequencing used cultured CD8+ T cells from PBMCs, obtained from culture after CMV antigen stimulation. Source of these receptors: a human donor in good health (CMV status not recorded). Some clones in this sample may be carry-over from other donors' samples.

This clonotype has ten or more counts. The rearrangement uses TRBV7-9 and TRBJ1-2; D is undetermined. The CDR3 is 16 amino acids. Trimming took 1 base from V and 8 from J, leaving 20 bases between them. Germline CDR1 and CDR2: SEHNR and FQNEAQ (reference sequence). CDR3 sequence: CASSLVTALPMRGYTF. The CDR3 DNA reads as TGTGCCAGCAGCTTAGTTACCGCTTTACCGATGAGGGGCTACACCTTC.

V and J are TRBV6-1 and TRBJ2-7, with 10 bases aligning to TRBD1. The germline gives CDR1 MNHNS, CDR2 SASEGT. The CDR3 length is 16 residues. The trim removed 5 bases at V and 2 bases at J, leaving 9 bases unmatched. CDR3 nucleotide sequence: TGTGCCAGCAGTTACAAACCCGGGACAGGGGCCTACGAGCAGTACTTC. This gives the protein CASSYKPGTGAYEQYF.

This chain uses TRBV7-8 with TRBJ2-7, with no clear D. V was pared by 4 bases and J by 7 bases, with 20 bases between. The CDR3 has 15 amino acids. Germline assignment: CDR1 SGHVS and CDR2 FQNEAQ. CDR3 protein: CASSSRRAGEHEQYV. The CDR3 coding sequence is TGTGCCAGCAGCTCCCGTAGGGCCGGCGAGCATGAGCAGTACGTC.

This clonotype was counted only a few times. The V call is TRBV6-1, the J call TRBJ2-1; D is unclear. The V end was cut by 3 bases, the J end by 8 bases, with 11 bases between. CDR1 is MNHNS, CDR2 SASEGT, per germline. CDR3 length equals 13 residues. The CDR3 region has the DNA TGTGCCAGCAGTGACTTGACCTGGGATGAGCAGTTCTTC. Amino acid sequence: CASSDLTWDEQFF.

This chain joins TRBV6-1 and TRBJ2-2; D tentatively reads TRBD1 or TRBD2 (5 bases each). V lost 0 bases and J 1 base, leaving 9 bases between the germline ends. CDR1 is MNHNS, CDR2 SASEGT, per germline. This CDR3 has 16 amino acids. For the CDR3, the DNA is TGTGCCAGCAGTGAAGCGGGGACCTTGAACACCGGGGAGCTGTTTTTT. Amino acid sequence: CASSEAGTLNTGELFF.

The CDR3 region is CASRTGPNSPLHF. The DNA for the CDR3 is TGTGCCAGTAGAACGGGGCCAAATTCACCCCTCCACTTT. The gene calls are TRBV19 and TRBJ1-6; maybe TRBD1 (5 bases). V was trimmed by 6 bases and J by 7 bases, leaving 10 bases between them. The germline gives CDR1 LNHDA, CDR2 SQIVND (reference sequence). CDR3 length: 13 amino acids.

Only a few counts were recorded for this clonotype. This chain connects TRBV7-3 to TRBJ1-1; perhaps TRBD1 as D (5 bases). CDR3 length: 13 residues. Germline V gene sequence: CDR1 SGHTA, CDR2 FQGTGA. V was shortened by 5 bases and J by 4 bases, with 11 bases between the two germline ends. The CDR3, as DNA: TGTGCCAGCAGCCGAGGAGGGGTCACTGAAGCTTTCTTT. Its protein product is CASSRGGVTEAFF.

A few counts support this clonotype. The V gene is TRBV5-6, the J gene TRBJ1-2, with D perhaps TRBD1 (6 bases). Per the germline V gene, CDR1 is SGHDT and CDR2 is YYEEEE. The CDR3 consists of 16 residues. V shed 5 bases and J shed 8 bases, with 25 bases lying between them. The CDR3 DNA follows: TGTGCCAGCAGTTTTGCTACAGGGAGGTACACTAGCGGCTACACCTTC. Amino acid sequence: CASSFATGRYTSGYTF. The full variable domain, with the rest looked up from reference TRBV5-6 and TRBJ1-2, is DAGVTQSPTHLIKTRGQQVTLRCSPKSGHDTVSWYQQALGQGPQFIFQYYEEEERQRGNFPDRFSGHQFPNYSSELNVNALLLGDSALYLCASSFATGRYTSGYTFGSGTRLTVV.

This chain links TRBV3-1 with TRBJ1-3; 7 bases map to TRBD1. V dropped 3 bases and J dropped 0; count of bases not matched to a gene: 8. CDR3 size: 17 residues. Looked up from germline, CDR1 is LGHDT and CDR2 is YNNKEL (reference sequence). The CDR3 spells CASSHLLRDSSGNTIYF. In nucleotides, the CDR3 is TGTGCCAGCAGCCACCTACTCCGGGACAGCTCTGGAAACACCATATATTTT.

The chain carries TRBV27 and TRBJ2-3; D is ambiguous. The CDR3 sequence is 12 residues long. Germline V gene sequence: CDR1 MNHEY, CDR2 SMNVEV (reference sequence). Trimming removed 8 bases at V and 2 bases at J, with 8 bases between. CDR3 DNA sequence: TGTGCCAGCGGTCGGATCACAGATACGCAGTATTTT. Its protein product is CASGRITDTQYF.